The subject of this entry is one T cell receptor beta chain. Germline V gene sequence: CDR1 ENHRY, CDR2 SYGVKD. This CDR3 is 14 amino acids long. V gave up 6 bases and J gave up 1 base, with 12 bases separating them. This entry belongs to a study of cytomegalovirus exposure and HLA in healthy donors. Study-level background: A prior study identified 120 million or so unique TCR beta sequences from 190 million or so T cells.

A multiplex PCR was run with 60 Vbeta primers and 13 Jbeta primers. TCRdb keeps only in-frame clones here, not all; method: immunoSEQ multiplex PCR. The sample shows some 110,000 clones, 55% to 65% of them seen only once. This TCR was sampled from a woman in her 30s in good health and CMV-seronegative. The sample comprised PBMCs. V usage is TRBV10-3 and J usage is TRBJ1-1; possible D gene TRBD1, 5 bases. In DNA, the CDR3 is TGTGCCATCAGGGGGCCCGACCCGAACACTGAAGCTTTCTTT. This codes for CAIRGPDPNTEAFF.